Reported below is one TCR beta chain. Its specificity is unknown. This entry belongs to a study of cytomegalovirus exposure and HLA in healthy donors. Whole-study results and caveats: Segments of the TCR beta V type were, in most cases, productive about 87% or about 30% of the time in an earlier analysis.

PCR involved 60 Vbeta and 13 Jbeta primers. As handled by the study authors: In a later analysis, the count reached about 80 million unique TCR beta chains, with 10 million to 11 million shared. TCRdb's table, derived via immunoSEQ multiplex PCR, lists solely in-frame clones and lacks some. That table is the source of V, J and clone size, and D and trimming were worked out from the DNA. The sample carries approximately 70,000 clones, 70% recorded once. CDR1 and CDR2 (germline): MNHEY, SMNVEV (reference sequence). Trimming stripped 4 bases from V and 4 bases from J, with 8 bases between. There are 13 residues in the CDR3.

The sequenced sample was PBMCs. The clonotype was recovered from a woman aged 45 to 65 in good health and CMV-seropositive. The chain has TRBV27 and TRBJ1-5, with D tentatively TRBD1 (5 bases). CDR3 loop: CASSSTANQPQHF. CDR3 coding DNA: TGTGCCAGCAGTTCGACAGCAAATCAGCCCCAGCATTTT.